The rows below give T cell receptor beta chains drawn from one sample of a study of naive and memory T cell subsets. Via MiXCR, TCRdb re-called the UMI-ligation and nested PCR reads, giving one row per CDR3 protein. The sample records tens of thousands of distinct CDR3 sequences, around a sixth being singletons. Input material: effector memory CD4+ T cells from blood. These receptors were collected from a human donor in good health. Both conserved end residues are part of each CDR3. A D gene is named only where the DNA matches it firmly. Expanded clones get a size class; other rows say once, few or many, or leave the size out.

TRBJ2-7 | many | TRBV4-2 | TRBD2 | CASSHAPSGSLSSYEQYF | TGTGCCAGCAGCCATGCCCCTAGCGGGAGCCTGAGCTCCTACGAGCAGTACTTC
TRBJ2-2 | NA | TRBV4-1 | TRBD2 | CASSQEGGSTGELFF | TGCGCCAGCAGCCAAGAGGGCGGGAGCACCGGGGAGCTGTTTTTT
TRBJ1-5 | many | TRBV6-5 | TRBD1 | CASSSGTGGNQPQHF | TGTGCCAGCAGCTCCGGGACAGGGGGCAATCAGCCCCAGCATTTT
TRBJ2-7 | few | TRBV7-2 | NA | CASSFRFGYEQYF | TGTGCCAGCAGCTTTCGCTTTGGCTACGAGCAGTACTTC
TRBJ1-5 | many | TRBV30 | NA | CAWSRPEFDSNQPQHF | TGTGCCTGGAGCCGGCCGGAGTTTGATAGCAATCAGCCCCAGCATTTT
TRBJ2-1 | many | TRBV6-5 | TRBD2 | CASSPRGAGAFYEQFF | TGTGCCAGCAGCCCCCGAGGAGCGGGAGCTTTCTATGAGCAGTTCTTC
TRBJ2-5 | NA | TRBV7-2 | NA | CASKTAGTDPMAQYF | TGTGCCAGCAAGACGGCGGGGACAGACCCCATGGCCCAGTACTTC
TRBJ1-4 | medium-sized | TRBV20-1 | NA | CSARPKKGLRDEKLFF | TGCAGTGCTAGACCGAAAAAGGGTTTACGGGATGAAAAACTGTTTTTT
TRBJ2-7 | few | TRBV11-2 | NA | CASSVRDRSSYEQYF | TGTGCCAGCAGCGTCCGGGACCGGAGTTCCTACGAGCAGTACTTC
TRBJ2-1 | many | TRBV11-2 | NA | CASRPTRERNEQFF | TGTGCCAGCAGGCCCACGCGGGAAAGGAATGAGCAGTTCTTC